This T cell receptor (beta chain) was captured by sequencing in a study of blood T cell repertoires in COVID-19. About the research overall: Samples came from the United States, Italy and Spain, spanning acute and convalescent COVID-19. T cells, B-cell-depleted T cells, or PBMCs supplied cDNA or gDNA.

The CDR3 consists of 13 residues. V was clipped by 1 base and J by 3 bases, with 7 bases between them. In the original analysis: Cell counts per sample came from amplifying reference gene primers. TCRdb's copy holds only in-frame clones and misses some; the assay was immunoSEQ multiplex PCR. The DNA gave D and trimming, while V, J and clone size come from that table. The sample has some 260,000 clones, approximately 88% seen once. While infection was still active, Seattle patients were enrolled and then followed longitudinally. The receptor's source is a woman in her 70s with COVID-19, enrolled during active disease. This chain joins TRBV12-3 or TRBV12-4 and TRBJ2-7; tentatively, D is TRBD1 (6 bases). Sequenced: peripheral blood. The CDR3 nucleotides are TGTGCCAGCAGTTTAGGGGGGCTCTACGAGCAGTACTTC. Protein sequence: CASSLGGLYEQYF.